This T cell receptor beta chain was captured by sequencing in a study of Graves' ophthalmopathy and Graves' hyperthyroidism. Beta-chain TCR CDR3 regions were amplified from RNA transcripts. The workflow started with a first-round RT-PCR run with HTBI primers and then moved on to a second-round multiplex PCR. TCRdb recomputed calls from the multiplex PCR reads with MiXCR, one row per CDR3 protein. The table has over 650,000 distinct CDR3 sequences, approximately 39% seen once. V lost 3 bases, J lost 1 base, and 16 bases lay in between. The germline gives CDR1 SGDLS, CDR2 YYNGEE. CDR3 length equals 17 residues. All donors with ophthalmopathy were recorded as having moderate-to-severe activity, CAS ≥3, NOSPECS ≥4 and a duration under 3 months. Enrollment excluded any patients with other autoimmune diseases, uncontrolled infections, pregnancy or lactation. As diagnostic evidence, clinical symptoms, serum thyroxine, TRAb, thyroid ultrasound and orbital computed tomography were relied upon. Out of about 9.6 ml of fresh peripheral blood, PBMCs were obtained.

This clonotype was counted between two and nine times. The sequence came from an adult man with Graves' ophthalmopathy. The chain combines TRBV9 with TRBJ2-2; a weak D match, TRBD1 (6 bases). Sequencing was carried out using peripheral blood. CDR3 nucleotides: TGTGCCAGCAGCGGGGTTACAGGGTCCCTGAACACCGGGGAGCTGTTTTTT. The encoded protein is CASSGVTGSLNTGELFF.